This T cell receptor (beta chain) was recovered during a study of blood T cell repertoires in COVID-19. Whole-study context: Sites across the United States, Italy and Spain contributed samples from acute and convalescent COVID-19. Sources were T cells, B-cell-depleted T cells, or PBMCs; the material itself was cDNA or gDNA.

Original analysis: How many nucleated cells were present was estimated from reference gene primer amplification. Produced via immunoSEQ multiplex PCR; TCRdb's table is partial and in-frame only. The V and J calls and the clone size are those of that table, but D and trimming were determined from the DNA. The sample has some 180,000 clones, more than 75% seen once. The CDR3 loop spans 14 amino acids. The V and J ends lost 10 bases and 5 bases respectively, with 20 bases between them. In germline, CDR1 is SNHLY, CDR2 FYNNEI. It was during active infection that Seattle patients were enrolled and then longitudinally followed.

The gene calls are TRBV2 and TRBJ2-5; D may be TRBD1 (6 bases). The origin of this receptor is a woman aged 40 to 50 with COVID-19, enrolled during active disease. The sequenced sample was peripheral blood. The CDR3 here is CATSPRQVRETQYF. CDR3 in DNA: TGTGCCACGTCACCGCGACAGGTTAGGGAGACCCAGTACTTC.